Each of the 32 T cell receptor beta chains below was sequenced from the same sample in a study of OX40 agonist ivuxolimab in advanced cancers. Data came from immunoSEQ multiplex PCR; TCRdb stores just in-frame clones and leaves some out. The sample carries around 83,000 clones, 88% recorded once. Sequenced here: CD4+ or CD8+ T cells sorted from blood, sampled in a trial of the OX40 agonist ivuxolimab. The receptors derive from an adult with an advanced solid tumor such as melanoma, head and neck, liver or kidney cancer.

The chain is built from TRBV29-1 and TRBJ2-3; TRBD2 agrees at 9 bases. With V trimmed by 3 bases and J by 4 bases, 14 bases remained unmatched. The CDR3 length is 17 residues. The germline CDR1 and CDR2 sequences are SQVTM and ANQGSEA. CDR3 loop: CSVEPGSGSGSADTQYF. CDR3 DNA sequence: TGCAGCGTTGAGCCTGGTAGCGGGAGCGGATCAGCAGATACGCAGTATTTT.

The chain links TRBV28 to TRBJ2-7; 8 positions agree with TRBD1. The V gene end was trimmed by 6 bases and the J gene end by 4 bases; junction bases not matched to a gene: 11. The germline CDR1 and CDR2 sequences are MDHEN and SYDVKM. The CDR3 is made up of 15 amino acids. Here the CDR3 reads CASSTKDREKYEQYF. CDR3 in DNA: TGTGCCAGCAGCACTAAGGACAGGGAAAAGTACGAGCAGTACTTC.

V is TRBV11-1 and J is TRBJ2-1, with D possibly matching TRBD2 (5 bases). The CDR3 loop spans 17 amino acids. Germline-derived CDR1 and CDR2 are SGHAT and FQDESV (reference sequence). V was clipped by 5 bases and J by 5 bases, with 22 bases between them. The CDR3 bases are TGTGCCAGCAGCCCCCATATCGGGGAAGTCCTAAACAATGAGCAGTTCTTC. It encodes CASSPHIGEVLNNEQFF.

The chain links TRBV11-2 to TRBJ2-7; 7 bases align to TRBD2. This CDR3 is 14 amino acids long. V was clipped by 5 bases and J by 5 bases; unmatched bases: 9. Germline V gives CDR1 SGHAT, CDR2 FQNNGV. Here the CDR3 reads CASSLGLKVDEQYF. The CDR3 DNA sequence: TGTGCCAGCAGCCTGGGACTAAAAGTGGACGAGCAGTACTTC.

The chain recombines TRBV5-5 with TRBJ1-4; D perhaps matches TRBD1 (5 bases). The CDR3 loop spans 14 amino acids. V was clipped by 4 bases and J by 5 bases, with 12 bases between them. Germline lookup yields CDR1 SGHKS and CDR2 YYEKEE (reference sequence). The DNA for the CDR3 is TGTGCCAGCAGCCAGGGACGGCAGAATGAAAAACTGTTTTTT. It specifies CASSQGRQNEKLFF.

Worth noting for this clone: One end of the junction is discordant with germline, which a read error may explain. The rearrangement joins TRBV6-1 to TRBJ1-2; perhaps TRBD1 as D (6 bases). This CDR3 region has 15 residues. Germline V gene sequence: CDR1 MNHNS, CDR2 SASEGT. CDR3 DNA sequence: TGTGCCAGCAGCGAAGGGGCAGGGGCAATCTATGGCTACACCTTC. Translation gives CASSEGAGAIYGYTF.

This rearrangement joins TRBV27 to TRBJ1-2, with TRBD1 as a possible D gene (6 bases). V gave up 5 bases and J gave up 7 bases, with 11 bases separating them. Per the germline V gene, CDR1 is MNHEY and CDR2 is SMNVEV (reference sequence). The CDR3 length is 12 residues. The CDR3 sequence: CASSDTGFGYTF. The CDR3 bases are TGTGCCAGCAGTGACACAGGGTTTGGCTACACCTTC.

The chain joins TRBV4-1 to TRBJ1-2; 7 nucleotides align to TRBD1. The V segment lost 0 bases and the J segment 8 bases; nucleotides outside the gene matches: 18. This CDR3 is built from 18 residues. The germline V gene encodes CDR1 MGHRA and CDR2 YSYEKL. Here the CDR3 DNA reads TGCGCCAGCAGCCAAGAACGGGGGGGGACAGATCCTCCTTGGGGCTACACCTTC. It specifies CASSQERGGTDPPWGYTF.

The chain couples TRBV10-1 to TRBJ1-5, with a weak D call TRBD1 (5 bases). V was shortened by 2 bases and J by 6 bases, with 8 bases between the two germline ends. Per germline, CDR1 WNHNN and CDR2 SYGVQD (reference sequence). CDR3 length equals 13 residues. The CDR3 region has the DNA TGCGCCAGCAGTGAGGGGGCCGGTCAGCCCCAGCATTTT. It specifies CASSEGAGQPQHF.

The chain employs TRBV30 and TRBJ1-5; TRBD1 agrees at 9 bases. The CDR3 runs to 16 residues. Germline CDR1 is GTSNPN and CDR2 is SVGIG (reference sequence). V lost 2 bases to trimming and J lost 6 bases; unmatched junction nucleotides: 11. In nucleotides, the CDR3 is TGTGCCTGGAGTCCAAAGGGGACAGGGTGGCTTCAGCCCCAGCATTTT. Protein product: CAWSPKGTGWLQPQHF. Full variable domain (missing parts from reference TRBV30 and TRBJ1-5): SQTIHQWPATLVQPVGSPLSLECTVEGTSNPNLYWYRQAAGRGLQLLFYSVGIGQISSEVPQNLSASRPQDRQFILSSKKLLLSDSGFYLCAWSPKGTGWLQPQHFGDGTRLSIL.

The chain joins TRBV19 to TRBJ1-4, with TRBD1 matching over 7 bases. V lost 3 bases and J lost 3; bases outside the gene matches: 4. CDR3 length: 15 amino acids. The germline gives CDR1 LNHDA, CDR2 SQIVND (reference sequence). CDR3 residues: CASSMDRLANEKLFF. Here the CDR3 DNA reads TGTGCCAGTAGTATGGACAGGCTGGCTAATGAAAAACTGTTTTTT.

The chain recombines TRBV5-4 with TRBJ2-3, with 14 bases identical to TRBD2. The germline gives CDR1 SGHNT, CDR2 YYREEE (reference sequence). V lost 3 bases to trimming and J lost 1 base; unmatched junction nucleotides: 4. CDR3 size: 17 residues. CDR3 region: CASSSGTSGRGTDTQYF. The CDR3 DNA sequence: TGTGCCAGCAGCTCCGGGACTAGCGGGAGAGGCACAGATACGCAGTATTTT.

The V call is TRBV5-1, the J call TRBJ2-1; 13 nucleotides align to TRBD2. Germline CDR1 is SGHRS and CDR2 is YFSETQ. V dropped 2 bases and J dropped 8; count of bases not matched to a gene: 4. The CDR3 loop spans 15 amino acids. This CDR3 reads CASSFRTSGSDEQFF. DNA for the CDR3: TGCGCCAGCAGCTTTCGGACTAGCGGGAGTGATGAGCAGTTCTTC.

This clone was detected once. This chain links TRBV5-4 with TRBJ2-3, with a possible D match to TRBD2 (6 bases). V lost 4 bases to trimming and J lost 4 bases, with 16 bases between them. CDR1 and CDR2 from the germline V gene are SGHNT and YYREEE (reference sequence). The CDR3 is made up of 15 amino acids. The CDR3 nucleotides read TGTGCCAGCAGCCTGGGGAGGTCGGGGGCAGATACGCAGTATTTT. Its translation: CASSLGRSGADTQYF.

In its sample, this clone was seen once. The V call is TRBV7-2, the J call TRBJ2-5; 12 bases agree with TRBD2. CDR1 and CDR2 from the germline V gene are SGHTA and FQGNSA. V was clipped by 5 bases and J by 5 bases; unmatched bases: 6. The CDR3 is made up of 15 amino acids. CDR3 bases: TGTGCCAGCAGCCGCCGACTAGCGGGAGTCGAGACCCAGTACTTC. It encodes CASSRRLAGVETQYF.

This chain uses TRBV9 with TRBJ2-3; TRBD2 aligns across 9 bases. The CDR3 covers 15 residues. Trimming took 3 bases from V and 0 from J; bases not matched to a gene: 2. The germline V gene has CDR1 SGDLS and CDR2 YYNGEE. The CDR3 DNA reads TGTGCCAGCAGCGATACTAGCGGGAGCACAGATACGCAGTATTTT. The encoded protein is CASSDTSGSTDTQYF. The full variable domain, completed using reference TRBV9 and TRBJ2-3, is DSGVTQTPKHLITATGQRVTLRCSPRSGDLSVYWYQQSLDQGLQFLIQYYNGEERAKGNILERFSAQQFPDLHSELNLSSLELGDSALYFCASSDTSGSTDTQYFGPGTRLTVL.

This clone was counted a few times. The chain recombines TRBV19 with TRBJ2-1; 8 nucleotides agree with TRBD2. The CDR3 length is 14 residues. CDR1 is LNHDA and CDR2 is SQIVND in the germline V gene (reference sequence). V shed 5 bases, J shed 9 bases, and the junction held 9 bases outside the gene matches. CDR3 sequence: CASSPPASGGEQFF. CDR3 sequence (DNA): TGTGCCAGTAGTCCCCCCGCCAGCGGGGGTGAGCAGTTCTTC.

In DNA, the CDR3 is TGTGCCAGCAGCCCCCCCGGGCAGGCCTACGAGCAGTACTTC. Residues: CASSPPGQAYEQYF. V gene TRBV4-2 combines with J gene TRBJ2-7; D call uncertain. Trimming stripped 4 bases from V and 2 bases from J, with 12 bases between. The CDR3 runs to 14 residues. Germline CDR1 is LGHNA and CDR2 is YNFKEQ.

This clone has a handful of counts. The chain links TRBV28 to TRBJ1-5; weak D call: TRBD1 (5 bases). The germline V and J ends were trimmed by 2 bases and 11 bases, with 10 bases remaining between them. CDR1 MDHEN and CDR2 SYDVKM come from the germline V gene. The CDR3 has 12 residues. CDR3 sequence reads: CASSLRGRAQHF. As DNA, the CDR3 is TGTGCCAGCAGTTTACGGGGGAGGGCCCAGCATTTT.

CDR3 amino acids: CASSEKGAAKNIQYF. In DNA, the CDR3 is TGTGCCAGCAGTGAGAAGGGAGCGGCCAAAAACATTCAGTACTTC. This rearrangement joins TRBV2 to TRBJ2-4; possible D gene TRBD2, 5 bases. Trimming left V 3 bases short and J 1 base short, with 10 bases between. CDR1 is SNHLY, CDR2 FYNNEI, per germline. The CDR3 has 15 amino acids.

The genes are TRBV15 and TRBJ2-7, with D perhaps matching TRBD2 (6 bases). Between the trimmed V and J ends, which lost 2 bases and 4 bases, there was a span of 9 bases. Germline values: CDR1 LNHNV, CDR2 YYDKDF (reference sequence). CDR3 size: 13 residues. In nucleotides, the CDR3 is TGTGCCACCAGCAGAACTCGGGGGTACGAGCAGTACTTC. Translation gives CATSRTRGYEQYF.

The gene calls are TRBV6-5 and TRBJ2-1, with no clear D. Trimming pared 6 bases from V and 4 bases from J, leaving 10 bases between. Per germline, CDR1 MNHEY and CDR2 SVGAGI. CDR3 length: 13 amino acids. CDR3 loop: CASRRDMYNEQFF. The CDR3 nucleotides are TGTGCCAGCAGACGAGACATGTACAATGAGCAGTTCTTC.

The chain is built from TRBV5-4 and TRBJ2-3; 16 bases are a match to TRBD2. V was clipped by 4 bases and J by 9 bases; unmatched bases: 2. CDR1 is SGHNT and CDR2 is YYREEE in the germline V gene (reference sequence). This CDR3 is 14 amino acids long. CDR3 nucleotides: TGTGCCAGCAGCCCGGGACTAGCGGGAGGGACGCAGTATTTT. This encodes CASSPGLAGGTQYF.

The chain combines TRBV29-1 with TRBJ1-1, with D hard to call. Germline V lookup: CDR1 SQVTM, CDR2 ANQGSEA. The V gene lost 5 bases and the J gene lost 2 bases, with 9 bases spanning the gap. The CDR3 spans 12 residues. The CDR3 sequence is CSVQDVNTEAFF. The DNA for the CDR3 is TGCAGCGTTCAGGACGTTAACACTGAAGCTTTCTTT.

The V call is TRBV25-1, the J call TRBJ2-5, with no clear D. CDR3 length: 12 residues. V gave up 5 bases and J gave up 6 bases, with 10 bases separating them. Looked up from germline, CDR1 is MGHDK and CDR2 is SYGVNS. This chain's CDR3 is CASSTGVQTQYF. Here the CDR3 DNA reads TGTGCCAGCAGTACTGGGGTGCAGACCCAGTACTTC.

V usage is TRBV6-5 and J usage is TRBJ1-1, with D unresolved. The V gene's germline CDR1 is MNHEY and CDR2 SVGAGI. This CDR3 spans 13 amino acids. V lost 5 bases and J lost 1, with 8 bases in between. The CDR3 protein is CASSTQTNTEAFF. The DNA of the CDR3 is TGTGCCAGCAGTACACAGACGAACACTGAAGCTTTCTTT.

This chain connects TRBV15 to TRBJ2-1, with D possibly matching TRBD1 (6 bases). This CDR3 region has 13 residues. Trimming cost V 5 bases and J 7 bases, with 12 bases left between them. Per germline, CDR1 LNHNV and CDR2 YYDKDF (reference sequence). In nucleotides, the CDR3 is TGTGCCACCAGCTGGACAGTGGTTAATGAGCAGTTCTTC. As protein: CATSWTVVNEQFF.

CDR3 DNA: TGTGCTAGTGGCCCGCCAGGGGAGGGCCCCTACAATGAGCAGTTCTTC. This encodes CASGPPGEGPYNEQFF. V usage is TRBV12-5 and J usage is TRBJ2-1; TRBD2 is a possible D gene (7 bases). The germline V gene encodes CDR1 LGHNT and CDR2 FRNRAP. The CDR3 totals 16 residues. The germline V and J ends were trimmed by 6 bases and 2 bases, with 17 bases remaining between them.

This sequence joins TRBV7-2 and TRBJ2-5; 7 nucleotides match TRBD2. V shed 11 bases, J shed 5 bases, and the junction held 11 bases outside the gene matches. CDR1 SGHTA and CDR2 FQGNSA come from the germline V gene. This CDR3 contains 13 residues. The CDR3 nucleotides read TGTGCCTCTGGGAGGGCACCGGGTGAGACCCAGTACTTC. Encoded protein: CASGRAPGETQYF.

The rearrangement uses TRBV14 and TRBJ2-5, with D possibly matching TRBD2 (5 bases). This CDR3 is built from 15 residues. V was shortened by 1 base and J by 5 bases, with 14 bases between the two germline ends. Looked up from germline, CDR1 is SGHDN and CDR2 is FVKESK. The chain's CDR3 is CASSQVGRRGETQYF. In nucleotides, the CDR3 is TGTGCCAGCAGCCAAGTGGGCCGACGCGGGGAGACCCAGTACTTC.

The V gene is TRBV10-3, the J gene TRBJ1-1; D is unresolved. V was shortened by 2 bases and J by 7 bases, with 20 bases between the two germline ends. CDR3 length: 16 residues. The germline V gene encodes CDR1 ENHRY and CDR2 SYGVKD. The CDR3 coding sequence is TGTGCCATCAGTGAGAATTTTAACTCGCGCGGCAGTGAAGCTTTCTTT. This encodes CAISENFNSRGSEAFF.

This chain connects TRBV9 to TRBJ1-1; tentative D call: TRBD1 (5 bases). Germline lookup yields CDR1 SGDLS and CDR2 YYNGEE. The length of the CDR3 is 14 residues. The V and J ends lost 0 bases and 5 bases respectively, with 11 bases between them. The CDR3 protein is CASSVGMGGTEAFF. The CDR3 region has the DNA TGTGCCAGCAGCGTAGGGATGGGGGGTACTGAAGCTTTCTTT.